The source of this T cell receptor (beta chain) is a study of T cell responses to AZD1222 COVID-19 vaccine. Regarding the study as a whole: Baseline testing showed seropositivity in only five to seven AZD1222 recipients.

As concerns this clone: Antigen unknown.

Assay: immunoSEQ multiplex PCR; the TCRdb copy retains only in-frame clones and omits some. The sample carries around 140,000 clones, approximately 90% recorded once. This CDR3 is built from 15 residues. The trim removed 4 bases at V and 5 bases at J, leaving 10 bases unmatched. Germline V gene sequence: CDR1 MNHEY, CDR2 SMNVEV (reference sequence). This clonotype was sampled from an adult who received the AZD1222 COVID-19 vaccine. The rearrangement uses TRBV27 and TRBJ1-2; 7 positions agree with TRBD1. Specimen: peripheral blood, collected 28 days after the second AZD1222 dose. DNA of the CDR3: TGTGCCAGCAGTTCGAAGAACCAGGGGGGTTATGGCTACACCTTC. The encoded protein is CASSSKNQGGYGYTF.